These T cell receptor beta chains were read from a single sample in a study of shared clonotypes between healthy human individuals. Clones were read by immunoSEQ multiplex PCR, and TCRdb kept only the in-frame ones, dropping some. This repertoire shows more than 2,000,000 clones, approximately 95% found once; its top ten account for 0.39%. Sequencing used naive CD4+ T cells from PBMCs. These receptors were taken from a man between 18 and 29 years old in good health. Some clones in this sample may be carry-over from other donors' samples. CDR3s include the opening cysteine and the closing phenylalanine or tryptophan. The D gene is left open where the match is weak. Rows may omit the clone size; those that give it use once, few, many or a size class.

TGTGCCAGCAGAAGAGGGGGAGATACGCAGTATTTT,CASRRGGDTQYF,TRBV2,TRBJ2-3,-,once
TGTGCCAGCAGCTTAGTTACCGCCAACTACGAGCAGTACTTC,CASSLVTANYEQYF,TRBV7-9,TRBJ2-7,-,-
TGTGCCAGCAGCGAGGTTGTCGGGTCCTACGAGCAGTACTTC,CASSEVVGSYEQYF,TRBV28,TRBJ2-7,-,-
TGCAGCGTGGACCAGGGACTAGCGGGAAGGTACGAGCAGTACTTC,CSVDQGLAGRYEQYF,TRBV29-1,TRBJ2-7,TRBD2,-
TGCGCCAGCAGCTTGTTTAGCGGGGGAGGGTACTACGAGCAGTACTTC,CASSLFSGGGYYEQYF,TRBV5-1,TRBJ2-7,TRBD2,-
TGTGCCAGCAGCATCGGAGGGCACACTGAAGCTTTCTTT,CASSIGGHTEAFF,TRBV7-3,TRBJ1-1,-,once
TGTGCCAGCAGCCGGGACAGGGGGCCGGGTAATGAGCAGTTCTTC,CASSRDRGPGNEQFF,TRBV7-2,TRBJ2-1,TRBD1,once
TGTGCCAGCAGTTCCCCGACCCGGATTAATGAGCAGTTCTTC,CASSSPTRINEQFF,TRBV27,TRBJ2-1,-,-
TGTGCCAGCAGTTACGAGAGATACTACGAGCAGTACTTC,CASSYERYYEQYF,TRBV6-5,TRBJ2-7,-,-
TGCAGCGCCAAGGGGGGGGTCGACGAGCAGTACTTC,CSAKGGVDEQYF,TRBV29-1,TRBJ2-7,-,-
TGTGCCAGCAGCCCCATACAGGGATTATTGGAGACCCAGTACTTC,CASSPIQGLLETQYF,TRBV11-2,TRBJ2-5,-,-
TGTGCCAGCAGCCAAGGCCTTCTAGCGGGAGTTCCAGATACGCAGTATTTT,CASSQGLLAGVPDTQYF,TRBV7-9,TRBJ2-3,TRBD2,-
TGTGCCAGCTCACCGGGACTGGGCTACGAGCAGTACTTC,CASSPGLGYEQYF,TRBV18,TRBJ2-7,-,-
TGTGCCAGCAGTGGCACTGGCTACGAGCAGTACTTC,CASSGTGYEQYF,TRBV2,TRBJ2-7,-,-
TGTGCCAGCAGGGGGACAGGCAAAAACATTCAGTACTTC,CASRGTGKNIQYF,TRBV6-6,TRBJ2-4,TRBD1,-
TGTGCCAGCAGTCTCGACCGCACAGCAGATACGCAGTATTTT,CASSLDRTADTQYF,TRBV7-2,TRBJ2-3,-,-
TGTGCCAGCGTTGGGAACACTGAAGCTTTCTTT,CASVGNTEAFF,TRBV6-1,TRBJ1-1,-,-
TGCGCCAGCAGCTTGTTGGGGACTAGTCTTGGAGAGACCCAGTACTTC,CASSLLGTSLGETQYF,TRBV5-1,TRBJ2-5,TRBD2,-
TGTGCCAGCAGCTTAGGGGTGGGAAAACTGTTTTTT,CASSLGVGKLFF,TRBV13,TRBJ1-4,-,-
TGTGCCAGCAGCTCTATCGGCACTGAAGCTTTCTTT,CASSSIGTEAFF,TRBV4-2,TRBJ1-1,-,few
TGCGCCAGCAGCTTGGGGGGGTCGCCTAATGAAAAACTGTTTTTT,CASSLGGSPNEKLFF,TRBV5-1,TRBJ1-4,-,-
TGTGCCAGCAGTTACCTTCGACAGGAGAACACTGAAGCTTTCTTT,CASSYLRQENTEAFF,TRBV6-5,TRBJ1-1,-,-
TGTGCCAGCAGTTACGGAGGGGGGGCCAACGAAAAACTGTTTTTT,CASSYGGGANEKLFF,TRBV6-6,TRBJ1-4,-,-
TGTGCCAGCAGCCCGCGGGGGGGATCGGGAGGAACGGAGACCCAGTACTTC,CASSPRGGSGGTETQYF,TRBV9,TRBJ2-5,TRBD2,-
TGTGCCTGGAGTGTAGGAGGGGGGCTGGGCGGCTACACCTTC,CAWSVGGGLGGYTF,TRBV30,TRBJ1-2,-,-
TGTGCCAGCAGTGCATCCGGGACAGGGAACACTGAAGCTTTCTTT,CASSASGTGNTEAFF,TRBV2,TRBJ1-1,TRBD1,once
TGCAGTGCTTGGATGAACACTGAAGCTTTCTTT,CSAWMNTEAFF,TRBV20-1,TRBJ1-1,-,-
TGTGCCAGCAGCAGGGGGGCGACTGAAGCTTTCTTT,CASSRGATEAFF,TRBV2,TRBJ1-1,TRBD1,-